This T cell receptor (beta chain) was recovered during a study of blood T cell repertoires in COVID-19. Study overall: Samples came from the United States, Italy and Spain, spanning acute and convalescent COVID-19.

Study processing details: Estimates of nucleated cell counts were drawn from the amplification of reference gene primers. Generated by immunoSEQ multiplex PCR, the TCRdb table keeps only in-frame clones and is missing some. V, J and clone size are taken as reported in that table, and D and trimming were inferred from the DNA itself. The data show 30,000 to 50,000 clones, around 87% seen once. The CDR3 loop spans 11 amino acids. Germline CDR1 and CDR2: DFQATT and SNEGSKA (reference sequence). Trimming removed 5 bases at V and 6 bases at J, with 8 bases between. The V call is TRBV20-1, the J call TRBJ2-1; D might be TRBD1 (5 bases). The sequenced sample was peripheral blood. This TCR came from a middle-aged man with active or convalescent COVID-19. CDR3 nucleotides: TGCAGTGCTTCCCAGGGCAATGAGCAGTTCTTC. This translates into CSASQGNEQFF.